This T cell receptor beta chain was sequenced in a study of molecular identifiers for immune sequencing clone quantification. Looking at the study overall: For replicates, RNA isolated from about 19,000 or 110,000 naive CD8 cells was divided into five portions, of which four were sequenced.

Both previously described methods and listed TCR primers were employed to make bulk TCR libraries. A single record per CDR3 protein comes from TCRdb applying MiXCR to the PCR reads. This sample carries 250,000 to 400,000 distinct CDR3 sequences, about a fifth of them seen once, and the ten largest clones take approximately 0.8%. This clonotype occurred a few times. Trimming cost V 3 bases and J 3 bases, with 21 bases left between them. From germline, CDR1 is DFQATT and CDR2 SNEGSKA (reference sequence). This CDR3 contains 16 residues. Based on a CD8+CD4-CCR7+CD45RA+ profile, naive CD8 T cells were sorted.

The receptor was isolated from a human donor in good health. Some libraries in this study had Jurkat cell RNA spiked in. The sample consisted of naive CD8+ T cells from blood, with Jurkat cell RNA spiked in. Subset: FACS-sorted CD8+CD4-CCR7+CD45RA+ naive T cells. V usage is TRBV20-1 and J usage is TRBJ2-7; D is perhaps TRBD2 (6 bases). The CDR3 DNA reads TGCAGTGCTAGTAGCGGCGTAAACGCCAACCTCTACGAGCAGTACTTC. Translation: CSASSGVNANLYEQYF.